This T cell receptor (beta chain) was sequenced for a study of cytomegalovirus exposure and HLA in healthy donors. This clone was counted a single time. Its antigen is unknown. The CDR3 covers 14 residues. Germline trimming cut 4 bases from V and 6 bases from J; bases unmatched to any gene: 8. CDR1 KGHSH and CDR2 LQKENI come from the germline V gene. The donors were members of the validation cohort comprising over a hundred subjects, separate from the roughly 670-subject first cohort. Study-wide results and limits: The investigators catalogued 164 TCR beta chains as cytomegalovirus-associated. Specific recognition of CMV antigens was confirmed in vitro for a few chains (all CMV-associated).

Assay: immunoSEQ multiplex PCR; the TCRdb copy retains only in-frame clones and omits some. Of about 130,000 clones listed, roughly nine tenths are singletons. The sample was PBMCs. This TCR came from a man aged 25 to 40 in good health and CMV-seronegative. The chain recombines TRBV18 with TRBJ1-2; 7 bases map to TRBD1. CDR3 DNA sequence: TGTGCCAGCTCACGAGGGACAGCCGAAGATGGCTACACCTTC. This encodes CASSRGTAEDGYTF.